A selection of T cell receptor beta chains follows, all from one sample in a study of vaccination and CD4 T cells after COVID-19. Using its own MiXCR run on the PCR reads, TCRdb lists one record per CDR3 protein. The table includes roughly 13,000 distinct CDR3 sequences, less than 70% detected once. The antigens of these receptors remain unknown. Material: CD4+ T cells from blood, cultured in vitro. The receptors here all came from a human donor who had recovered from COVID-19. CDR3s include the opening cysteine and the closing phenylalanine or tryptophan. Fields, in order: J gene, clone size, V gene, D gene, CDR3 protein, CDR3 DNA. The D gene is left open where the match is weak. Expanded clones are given a class, and other clones once, few, many or no size at all.

TRBJ1-2	NA	TRBV10-3	TRBD1	CAISGDRGNYGYTF	TGTGCCATCAGTGGGGACAGGGGCAACTATGGCTACACCTTC
TRBJ2-1	NA	TRBV6-1	TRBD1	CASILDRGLYNEQFF	TGTGCCAGCATCCTGGACAGGGGGCTTTACAATGAGCAGTTCTTC
TRBJ1-6	NA	TRBV30	TRBD1	CAWSRGQDNSPLHF	TGTGCCTGGAGTAGGGGACAGGATAATTCACCCCTCCACTTT
TRBJ2-5	NA	TRBV11-2	NA	CASSLVLGETQYF	TGTGCCAGCAGCTTAGTTCTCGGGGAGACCCAGTACTTC
TRBJ2-3	once	TRBV11-2	NA	CASTATQDTQYF	TGTGCCAGCACAGCCACCCAAGATACGCAGTATTTT
TRBJ1-6	NA	TRBV5-1	NA	CASSFGTTTSRGNSPLHF	TGCGCCAGCAGCTTTGGGACAACTACCTCCCGTGGGAATTCACCCCTCCACTTT
TRBJ2-7	few	TRBV20-1	TRBD2	CSARDNLGTSFDEQYF	TGCAGTGCTAGAGATAACCTTGGGACTAGCTTTGACGAGCAGTACTTC
TRBJ2-5	NA	TRBV6-1	NA	CASSDVGQNKETQYF	TGTGCCAGCAGTGATGTGGGGCAGAACAAAGAGACCCAGTACTTC
TRBJ2-1	NA	TRBV20-1	NA	CSARAFDEQFF	TGCAGTGCTAGAGCCTTCGATGAGCAGTTCTTC
TRBJ1-3	NA	TRBV20-1	TRBD1	CSASGTDGNTIYF	TGCAGTGCTAGTGGGACAGATGGAAACACCATATATTTT
TRBJ2-5	NA	TRBV11-2	NA	CASSSLRGTVGTQYF	TGTGCCAGCAGCTCGCTCCGAGGCACGGTAGGGACCCAGTACTTC
TRBJ2-3	NA	TRBV2	NA	CASSEGQGGTDTQYF	TGTGCCAGCAGTGAAGGTCAGGGTGGGACAGATACGCAGTATTTT
TRBJ2-3	NA	TRBV20-1	NA	CSARVLGSTDTQYF	TGCAGTGCTAGAGTGTTGGGAAGCACAGATACGCAGTATTTT
TRBJ1-5	NA	TRBV2	TRBD1	CASTSTGGNQPQHF	TGTGCCAGCACATCGACAGGGGGTAATCAGCCCCAGCATTTT
TRBJ1-5	few	TRBV2	NA	CASSELRASNQPQHF	TGTGCCAGCAGTGAATTGAGGGCTAGCAATCAGCCCCAGCATTTT
TRBJ1-2	few	TRBV5-5	TRBD1	CASSPRTGGYGYTF	TGTGCCAGCAGCCCCCGGACAGGGGGGTATGGCTACACCTTC
TRBJ2-6	NA	TRBV30	NA	CAWSSGAGANVLTF	TGTGCCTGGAGTAGTGGGGCTGGGGCCAACGTCCTGACTTTC
TRBJ2-3	NA	TRBV19	NA	CASSIDPGETDTQYF	TGTGCCAGTAGTATAGATCCAGGGGAGACAGATACGCAGTATTTT
TRBJ1-5	NA	TRBV2	TRBD1	CASRLRTGGNQPQHF	TGTGCCAGCAGACTTAGGACAGGGGGGAATCAGCCCCAGCATTTT
TRBJ1-3	few	TRBV11-3	TRBD1	CASSSGTDSGNTIYF	TGTGCCAGCAGCTCAGGGACAGACTCTGGAAACACCATATATTTT
TRBJ1-1	NA	TRBV4-1	NA	CASSHPGRSGGAFF	TGCGCCAGCAGCCACCCGGGGAGGAGCGGGGGGGCTTTCTTT
TRBJ2-5	NA	TRBV5-8	NA	CASSLGVEETQYF	TGTGCCAGCAGCTTGGGGGTAGAAGAGACCCAGTACTTC